This T cell receptor beta chain was captured by sequencing in a study of OX40 agonist ivuxolimab in advanced cancers. About the study as a whole: Ivuxolimab, which targeted the costimulatory receptor OX40 (CD134), was an agonistic, fully human IgG2 monoclonal antibody. Intravenous ivuxolimab was administered to patients every 2 weeks at six dose levels: 0.01, 0.1, 0.3, 1.5, 3 and 10 mg/kg. Of the roughly 52 dose-escalation patients, hepatocellular carcinoma was present in about 20, melanoma in approximately 15, renal cell carcinoma in 9 and head and neck cancer in 9. The dose-escalation cohort was 82.7% male with a mean age of about 65 years, ranging from about 23 to 85. Patients were allowed to have had prior anti-PD-1, anti-PD-L1 or anti-CTLA-4 therapy, and approximately 40% of the dose-escalation patients had been treated with checkpoint inhibitors. Partial responses were achieved by three dose-escalation patients, of whom one had hepatocellular carcinoma and two had cutaneous melanoma. The point of sequencing TCRbeta in the periphery was to test whether ivuxolimab changed TCR sequence diversity and drove clonal T-cell expansion. The paper describes the monotherapy dose-escalation part (N of about 47 patients) of the phase I trial of ivuxolimab. Broader findings and caveats from the paper: After ivuxolimab, expanded clones were on average more numerous among CD8+ T cells than among CD4+ T cells. Which antigens the clonally expanded peripheral T cells were specific for was not determined. Low levels of normalized T-cell clonal expansion were also seen in some patients who did not respond. At doses from 0.1 to 3.0 mg/kg, clonal expansion was seen in both CD4+ and CD8+ blood T cells between baseline and week 6. In partial responders in the 0.1-3.0 mg/kg groups, normalized peripheral clonal expansion was found to be among the lowest, especially among CD8+ T cells.

Genomic DNA was isolated from the sorted cells so that the TCRbeta CDR3 region could be sequenced. The immunoSEQ Assay was used to sequence the TCRbeta CDR3 regions. Entries here come from immuneACCESS through TCRdb and include only in-frame sequences with V and J called. Some clones fail to appear in such tables; in the studies checked, an unresolved V gene covers under half of the shortfall, and the cause of the remainder is unknown. Across this sample there are 50,000 to 75,000 clones, with around nine tenths seen only once. Less than 0.6% of the sample is taken by the ten largest. Patients with autoimmune disease history or receiving systemic immunosuppression were excluded from the trial. Peripheral blood for TCR sequencing was collected from all dose cohorts at baseline, on cycle 4 day 1, and on cycle 7 day 1. Samples came from an open-label, multicenter, first-in-human phase I dose-escalation trial of ivuxolimab. Adults with locally advanced or metastatic melanoma, renal cell carcinoma, hepatocellular carcinoma or head and neck squamous cell carcinoma were enrolled in the trial. Before TCR sequencing, CD4+ T cells and CD8+ T cells from peripheral blood were sorted into separate populations.

In the germline V gene, CDR1 corresponds to SNHLY and CDR2 to FYNNEI. The CDR3 runs 14 residues from the cysteine to the phenylalanine. CDR3 DNA only is kept here, 42 bases in frame from base 1. Deletion took 4 bases off V and 7 bases off J, with a span of 13 bases between the germline ends. With regard to this clone: Its specific antigen is unknown. No much larger clonotype is one base removed from it; base qualities were not supplied.

The sample here was CD4+ or CD8+ T cells sorted from blood, taken in a trial of the OX40 agonist ivuxolimab. This clonotype was sampled from an adult with an advanced solid tumor such as melanoma, head and neck, liver or kidney cancer. Recombination linked TRBV2 to TRBJ2-2, and the D gene may be TRBD1, 7 bases matching. The sequenced DNA: TGTGCCAGCAGTGGCGGGACAGTAAACGGGGAGCTGTTTTTT. This sequence encodes CASSGGTVNGELFF.